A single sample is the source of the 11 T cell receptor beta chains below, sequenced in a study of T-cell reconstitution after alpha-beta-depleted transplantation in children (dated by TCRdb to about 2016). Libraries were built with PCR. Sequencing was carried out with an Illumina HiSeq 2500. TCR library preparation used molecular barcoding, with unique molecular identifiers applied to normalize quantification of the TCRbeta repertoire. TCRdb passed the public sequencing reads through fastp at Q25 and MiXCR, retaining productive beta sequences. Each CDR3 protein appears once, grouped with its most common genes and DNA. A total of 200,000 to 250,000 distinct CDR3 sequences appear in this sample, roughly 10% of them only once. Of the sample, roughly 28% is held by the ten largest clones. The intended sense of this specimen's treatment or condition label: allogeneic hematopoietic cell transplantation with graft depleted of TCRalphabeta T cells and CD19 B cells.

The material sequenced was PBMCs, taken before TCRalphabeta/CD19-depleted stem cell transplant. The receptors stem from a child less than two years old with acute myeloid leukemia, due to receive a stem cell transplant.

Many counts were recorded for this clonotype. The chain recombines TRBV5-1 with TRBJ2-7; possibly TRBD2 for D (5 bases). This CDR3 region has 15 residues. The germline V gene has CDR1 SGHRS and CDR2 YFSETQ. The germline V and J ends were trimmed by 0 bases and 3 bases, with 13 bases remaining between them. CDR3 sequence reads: CASSLAAADGYEQYF. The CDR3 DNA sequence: TGCGCCAGCAGCTTGGCGGCAGCGGACGGCTACGAGCAGTACTTC.

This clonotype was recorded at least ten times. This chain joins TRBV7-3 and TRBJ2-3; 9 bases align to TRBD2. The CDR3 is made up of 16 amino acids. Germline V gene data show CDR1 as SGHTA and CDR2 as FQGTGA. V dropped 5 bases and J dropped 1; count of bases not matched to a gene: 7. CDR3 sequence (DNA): TGTGCCAGCAGCAGGACTAGCGTCTCGGGCACAGATACGCAGTATTTT. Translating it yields CASSRTSVSGTDTQYF.

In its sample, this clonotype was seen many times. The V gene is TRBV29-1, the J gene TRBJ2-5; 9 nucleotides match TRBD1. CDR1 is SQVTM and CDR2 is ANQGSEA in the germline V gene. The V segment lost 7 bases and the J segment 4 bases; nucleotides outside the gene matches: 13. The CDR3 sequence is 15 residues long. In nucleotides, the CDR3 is TGCAGCGCTCCCCAACGGGGACAGGGATCAGAGACCCAGTACTTC. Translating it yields CSAPQRGQGSETQYF. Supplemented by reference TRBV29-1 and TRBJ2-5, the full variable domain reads SAVISQKPSRDICQRGTSLTIQCQVDSQVTMMFWYRQQPGQSLTLIATANQGSEATYESGFVIDKFPISRPNLTFSTLTVSNMSPEDSSIYLCSAPQRGQGSETQYFGPGTRLLVL.

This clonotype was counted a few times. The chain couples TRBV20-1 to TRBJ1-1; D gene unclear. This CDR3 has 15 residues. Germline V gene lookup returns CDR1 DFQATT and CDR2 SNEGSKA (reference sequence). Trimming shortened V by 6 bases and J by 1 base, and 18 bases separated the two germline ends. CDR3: CSAPKVGEQNTEAFF. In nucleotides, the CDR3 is TGCAGTGCCCCTAAGGTGGGAGAGCAGAACACTGAAGCTTTCTTT.

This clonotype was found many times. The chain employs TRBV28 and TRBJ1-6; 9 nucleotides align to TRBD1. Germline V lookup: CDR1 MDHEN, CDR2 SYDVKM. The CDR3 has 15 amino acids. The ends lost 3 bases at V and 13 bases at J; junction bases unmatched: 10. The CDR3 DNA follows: TGTGCCAGCAGTTTCTTCCGGGACAGGGTGGTTCCCCTCCACTTT. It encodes CASSFFRDRVVPLHF.

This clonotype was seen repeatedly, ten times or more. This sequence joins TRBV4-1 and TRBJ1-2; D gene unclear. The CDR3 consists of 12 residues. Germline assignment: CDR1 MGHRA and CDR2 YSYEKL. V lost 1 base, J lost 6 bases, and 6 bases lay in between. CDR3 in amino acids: CASSQVGDGYTF. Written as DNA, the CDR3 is TGCGCCAGCAGCCAAGTTGGGGATGGCTACACCTTC.

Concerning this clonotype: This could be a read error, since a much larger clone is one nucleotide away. The CDR3 loop reads CSARDPVEGIQYF. As DNA, the CDR3 is TGCAGTGCTAGAGATCCAGTGGAGGGCATTCAGTACTTC. The chain has TRBV20-1 and TRBJ2-4, with D possibly TRBD2 on 6 matching bases. The CDR3 has 13 residues. The V gene lost 0 bases and the J gene lost 9 bases, with 12 bases spanning the gap. Germline V gene lookup returns CDR1 DFQATT and CDR2 SNEGSKA (reference sequence).

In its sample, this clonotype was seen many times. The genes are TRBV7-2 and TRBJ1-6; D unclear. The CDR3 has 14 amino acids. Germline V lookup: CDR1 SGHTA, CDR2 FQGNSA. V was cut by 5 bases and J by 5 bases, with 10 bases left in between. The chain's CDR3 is CASSLRSNNSPLHF. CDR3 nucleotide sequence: TGTGCCAGCAGCCTGAGGAGTAATAATTCACCCCTCCACTTT.

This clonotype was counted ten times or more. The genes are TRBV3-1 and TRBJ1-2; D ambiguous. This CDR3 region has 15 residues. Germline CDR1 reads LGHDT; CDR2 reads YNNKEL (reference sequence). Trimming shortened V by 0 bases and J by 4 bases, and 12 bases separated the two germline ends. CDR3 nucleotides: TGTGCCAGCAGCCAAGATTCCACGGGCCTCTATGGCTACACCTTC. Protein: CASSQDSTGLYGYTF. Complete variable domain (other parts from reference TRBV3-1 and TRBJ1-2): DTAVSQTPKYLVTQMGNDKSIKCEQNLGHDTMYWYKQDSKKFLKIMFSYNNKELIINETVPNRFSPKSPDKAHLNLHINSLELGDSAVYFCASSQDSTGLYGYTFGSGTRLTVV.

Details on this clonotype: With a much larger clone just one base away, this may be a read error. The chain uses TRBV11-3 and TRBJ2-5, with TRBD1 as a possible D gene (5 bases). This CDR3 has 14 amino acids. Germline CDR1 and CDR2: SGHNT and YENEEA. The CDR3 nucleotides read TGTGCCTGCAGCCCCGACGTGGGGCCAGAGACCCAGTACTTC. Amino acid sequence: CACSPDVGPETQYF.

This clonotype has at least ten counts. DNA of the CDR3: TGTGCCAGCTCAATTGGGGGGGGAAGTCCGATCCCCTACGAGCAGTACTTC. This codes for CASSIGGGSPIPYEQYF. The chain employs TRBV18 and TRBJ2-7, with 7 bases matching TRBD2. Germline V gene lookup returns CDR1 KGHSH and CDR2 LQKENI. V was clipped by 5 bases and J by 2 bases; unmatched bases: 15. The CDR3 sequence is 17 residues long.